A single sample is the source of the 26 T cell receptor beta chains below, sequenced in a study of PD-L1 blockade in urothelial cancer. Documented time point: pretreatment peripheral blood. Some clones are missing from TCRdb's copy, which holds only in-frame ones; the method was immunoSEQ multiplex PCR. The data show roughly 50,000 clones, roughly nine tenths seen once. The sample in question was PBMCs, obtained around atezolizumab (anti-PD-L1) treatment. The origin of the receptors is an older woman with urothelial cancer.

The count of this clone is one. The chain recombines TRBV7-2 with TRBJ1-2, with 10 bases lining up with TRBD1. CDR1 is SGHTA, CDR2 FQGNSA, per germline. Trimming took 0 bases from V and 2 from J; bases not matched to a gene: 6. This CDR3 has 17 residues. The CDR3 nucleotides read TGTGCCAGCAGCTTAGCGAGAGGGACAGGGGACAACTATGGCTACACCTTC. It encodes CASSLARGTGDNYGYTF.

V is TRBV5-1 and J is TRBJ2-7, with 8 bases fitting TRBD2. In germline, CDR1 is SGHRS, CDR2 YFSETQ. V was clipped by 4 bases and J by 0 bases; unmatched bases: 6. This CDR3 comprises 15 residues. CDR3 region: CASSPFGTSSYEQYF. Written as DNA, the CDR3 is TGCGCCAGCAGCCCCTTCGGGACTAGCTCCTACGAGCAGTACTTC.

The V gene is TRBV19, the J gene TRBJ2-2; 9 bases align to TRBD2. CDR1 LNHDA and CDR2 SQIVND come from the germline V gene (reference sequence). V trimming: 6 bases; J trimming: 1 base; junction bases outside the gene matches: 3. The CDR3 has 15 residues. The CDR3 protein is CASSILAGNTGELFF. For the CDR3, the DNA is TGTGCCAGTAGCATACTAGCGGGGAACACCGGGGAGCTGTTTTTT.

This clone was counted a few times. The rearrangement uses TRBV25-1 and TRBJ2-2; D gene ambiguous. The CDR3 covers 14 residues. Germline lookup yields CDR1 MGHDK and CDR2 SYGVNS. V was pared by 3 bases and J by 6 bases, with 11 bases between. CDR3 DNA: TGTGCCAGCAGTGACTATTTGGTCGCCGGGGAGCTGTTTTTT. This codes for CASSDYLVAGELFF.

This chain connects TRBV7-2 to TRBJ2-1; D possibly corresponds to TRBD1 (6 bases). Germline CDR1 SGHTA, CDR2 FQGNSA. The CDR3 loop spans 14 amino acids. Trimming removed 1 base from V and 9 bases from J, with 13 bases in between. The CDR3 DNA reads TGTGCCAGCAGCTTAGGTCTCACAGGGAGTGAGCAGTTCTTC. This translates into CASSLGLTGSEQFF.

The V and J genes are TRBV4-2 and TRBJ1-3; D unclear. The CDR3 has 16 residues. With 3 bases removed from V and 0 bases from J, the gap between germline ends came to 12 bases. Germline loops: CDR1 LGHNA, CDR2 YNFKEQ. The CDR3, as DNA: TGTGCCAGCAGCCAGACCCCACGGGGCTCTGGAAACACCATATATTTT. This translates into CASSQTPRGSGNTIYF.

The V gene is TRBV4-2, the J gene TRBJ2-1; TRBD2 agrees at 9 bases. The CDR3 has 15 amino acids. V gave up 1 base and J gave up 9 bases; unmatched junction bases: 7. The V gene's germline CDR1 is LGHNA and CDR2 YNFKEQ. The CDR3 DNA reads TGTGCCAGCAGCCAAGTGCGGGGGGGCCAGCCTGAGCAGTTCTTC. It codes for CASSQVRGGQPEQFF.

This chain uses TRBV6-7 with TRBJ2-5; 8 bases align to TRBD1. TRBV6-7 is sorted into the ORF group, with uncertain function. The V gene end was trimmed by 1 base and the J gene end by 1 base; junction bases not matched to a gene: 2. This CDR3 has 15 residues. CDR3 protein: CASSYWTGCQETQYF. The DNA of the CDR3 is TGTGCCAGCAGTTACTGGACAGGGTGCCAAGAGACCCAGTACTTC.

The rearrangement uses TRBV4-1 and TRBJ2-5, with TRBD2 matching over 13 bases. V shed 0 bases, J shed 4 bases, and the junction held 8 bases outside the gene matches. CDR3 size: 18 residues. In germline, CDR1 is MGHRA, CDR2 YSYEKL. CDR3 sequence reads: CASSQERTSGGVRETQYF. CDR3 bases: TGCGCCAGCAGCCAAGAACGGACTAGCGGGGGTGTTCGAGAGACCCAGTACTTC.

The CDR3 DNA follows: TGTGCCAGCAGCTCCGACAGGGACTCCACTGAAGCTTTCTTT. Amino acids: CASSSDRDSTEAFF. The chain recombines TRBV7-8 with TRBJ1-1, with 7 bases that match TRBD1. The CDR3 is 14 residues long. Unmatched junction bases numbered 6, after V lost 4 bases and J lost 4 bases. CDR1 and CDR2 (germline): SGHVS, FQNEAQ.

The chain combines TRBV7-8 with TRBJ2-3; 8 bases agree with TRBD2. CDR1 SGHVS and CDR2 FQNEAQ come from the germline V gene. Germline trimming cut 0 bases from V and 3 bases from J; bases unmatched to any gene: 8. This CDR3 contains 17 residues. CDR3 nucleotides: TGTGCCAGCAGCTTAGCTTGGCGGGAGGTAGCGACAGATACGCAGTATTTT. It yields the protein CASSLAWREVATDTQYF.

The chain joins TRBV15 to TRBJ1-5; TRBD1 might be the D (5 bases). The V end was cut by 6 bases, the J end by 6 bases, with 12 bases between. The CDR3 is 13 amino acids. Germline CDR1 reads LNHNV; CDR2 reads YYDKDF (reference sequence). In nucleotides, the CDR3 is TGTGCCACCAGAGGGGTTGTGGGTCAGCCCCAGCATTTT. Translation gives CATRGVVGQPQHF.

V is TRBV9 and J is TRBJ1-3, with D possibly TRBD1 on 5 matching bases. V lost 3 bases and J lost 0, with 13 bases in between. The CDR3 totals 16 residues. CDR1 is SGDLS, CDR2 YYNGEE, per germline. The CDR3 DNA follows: TGTGCCAGCAGCGCGGGCCAGGGCCACTCTGGAAACACCATATATTTT. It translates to CASSAGQGHSGNTIYF. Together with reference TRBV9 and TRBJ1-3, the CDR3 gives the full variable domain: DSGVTQTPKHLITATGQRVTLRCSPRSGDLSVYWYQQSLDQGLQFLIQYYNGEERAKGNILERFSAQQFPDLHSELNLSSLELGDSALYFCASSAGQGHSGNTIYFGEGSWLTVV.

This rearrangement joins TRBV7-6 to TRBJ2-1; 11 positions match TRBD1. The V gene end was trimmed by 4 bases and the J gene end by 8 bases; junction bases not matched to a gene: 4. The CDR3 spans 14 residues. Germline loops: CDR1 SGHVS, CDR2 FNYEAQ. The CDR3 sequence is CASSSGTGGDEQFF. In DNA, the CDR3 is TGTGCCAGCAGCTCCGGGACAGGGGGGGATGAGCAGTTCTTC.

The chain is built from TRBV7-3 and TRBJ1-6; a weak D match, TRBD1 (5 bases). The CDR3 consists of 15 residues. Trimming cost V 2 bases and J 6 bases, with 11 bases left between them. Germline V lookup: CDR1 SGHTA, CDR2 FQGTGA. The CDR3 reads CASSLDPGFNSPLHF. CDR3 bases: TGTGCCAGCAGCTTAGATCCAGGGTTTAATTCACCCCTCCACTTT.

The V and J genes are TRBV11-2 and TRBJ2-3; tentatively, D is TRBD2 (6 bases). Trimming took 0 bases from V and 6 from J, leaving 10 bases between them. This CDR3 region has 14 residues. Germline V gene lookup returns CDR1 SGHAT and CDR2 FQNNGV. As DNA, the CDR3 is TGTGCCAGCAGCTTAGAACTAGCTTACGATACGCAGTATTTT. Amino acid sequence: CASSLELAYDTQYF.

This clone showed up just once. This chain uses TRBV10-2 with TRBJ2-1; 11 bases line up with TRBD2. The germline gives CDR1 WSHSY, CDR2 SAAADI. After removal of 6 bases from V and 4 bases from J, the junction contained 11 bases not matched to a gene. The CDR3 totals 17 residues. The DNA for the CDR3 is TGCGCCAGCAGGGACTTAGCGGGAGGGATCACATACAATGAGCAGTTCTTC. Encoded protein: CASRDLAGGITYNEQFF.

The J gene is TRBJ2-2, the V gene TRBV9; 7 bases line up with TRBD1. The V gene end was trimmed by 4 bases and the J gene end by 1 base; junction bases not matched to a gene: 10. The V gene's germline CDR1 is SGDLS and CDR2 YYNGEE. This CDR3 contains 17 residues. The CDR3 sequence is CASSPPRTGVNTGELFF. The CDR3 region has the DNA TGTGCCAGCAGCCCCCCTCGGACAGGAGTGAACACCGGGGAGCTGTTTTTT.

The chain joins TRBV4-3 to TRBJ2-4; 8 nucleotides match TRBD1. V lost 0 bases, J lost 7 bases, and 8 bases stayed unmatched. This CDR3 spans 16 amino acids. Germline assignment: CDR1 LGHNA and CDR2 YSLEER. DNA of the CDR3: TGCGCCAGCAGCCAAGATCCAGGACAGGGTATGAACATTCAGTACTTC. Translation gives CASSQDPGQGMNIQYF.

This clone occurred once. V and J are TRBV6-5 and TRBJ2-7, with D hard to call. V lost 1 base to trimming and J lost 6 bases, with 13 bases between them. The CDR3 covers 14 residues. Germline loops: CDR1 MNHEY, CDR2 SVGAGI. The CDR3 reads CASSYLGAPVEQYF. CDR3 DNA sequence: TGTGCCAGCAGTTACTTGGGCGCACCTGTCGAGCAGTACTTC.

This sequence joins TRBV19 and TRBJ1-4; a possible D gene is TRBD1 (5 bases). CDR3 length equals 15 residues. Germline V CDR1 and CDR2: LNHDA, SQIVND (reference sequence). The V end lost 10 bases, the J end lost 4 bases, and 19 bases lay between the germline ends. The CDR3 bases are TGTGCCACCAAAGTAGGTCAGCAGGGTAATGAAAAACTGTTTTTT. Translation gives CATKVGQQGNEKLFF.

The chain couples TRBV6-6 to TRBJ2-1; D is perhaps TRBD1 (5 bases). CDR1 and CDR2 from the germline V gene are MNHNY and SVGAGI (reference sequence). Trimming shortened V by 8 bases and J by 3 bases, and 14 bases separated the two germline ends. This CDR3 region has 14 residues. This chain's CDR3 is CASLHSQGYNEQFF. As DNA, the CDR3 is TGTGCCAGCTTGCATTCCCAGGGCTACAATGAGCAGTTCTTC.

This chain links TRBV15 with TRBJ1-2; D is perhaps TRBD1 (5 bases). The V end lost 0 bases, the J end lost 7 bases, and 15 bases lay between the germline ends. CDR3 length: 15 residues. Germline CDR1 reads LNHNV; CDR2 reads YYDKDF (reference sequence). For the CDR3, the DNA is TGTGCCACCAGCAGAGATCGCAGGGTCTATGGTGGCTACACCTTC. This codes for CATSRDRRVYGGYTF.

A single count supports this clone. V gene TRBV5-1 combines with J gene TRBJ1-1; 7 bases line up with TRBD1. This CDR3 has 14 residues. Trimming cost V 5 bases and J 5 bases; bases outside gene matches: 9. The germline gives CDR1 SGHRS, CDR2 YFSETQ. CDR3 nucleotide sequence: TGCGCCAGCAGATTAACAGGGGAGAGGACTGAAGCTTTCTTT. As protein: CASRLTGERTEAFF.

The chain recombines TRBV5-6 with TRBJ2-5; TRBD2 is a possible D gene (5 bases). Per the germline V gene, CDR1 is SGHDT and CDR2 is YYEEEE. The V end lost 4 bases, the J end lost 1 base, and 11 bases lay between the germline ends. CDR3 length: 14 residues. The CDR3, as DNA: TGTGCCAGCAGCATGGCCGGGGTCCAAGAGACCCAGTACTTC. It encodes CASSMAGVQETQYF.

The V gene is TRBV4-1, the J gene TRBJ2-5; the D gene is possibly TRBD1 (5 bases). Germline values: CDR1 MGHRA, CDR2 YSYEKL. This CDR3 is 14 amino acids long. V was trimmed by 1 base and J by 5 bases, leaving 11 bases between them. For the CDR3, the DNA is TGCGCCAGCAGCCAAGGGTATAGGGGCGAGACCCAGTACTTC. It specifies CASSQGYRGETQYF.